This is a list of T cell receptor beta chains from one sample in a study of blood T cells in healthy people across ages. Via MiXCR, TCRdb re-called the 5' RACE reads, giving one row per CDR3 protein. The data contain about 930,000 distinct CDR3 sequences, 25% to 30% of them singletons. These data also formed part of another study, on T cells of mothers and their children.

The sequencing input was blood. Every receptor here comes from a woman aged 40 to 55 in good health. Both conserved end residues are part of each CDR3. The order of the fields is D gene, V gene, J gene, clone size, CDR3 DNA, CDR3 protein. The D gene is left open where the match is weak. The size of a clone is reported for some rows only, either as once, few or many, or as a class for expanded clones.

-,TRBV5-1,TRBJ1-2,many,TGCGCCAGCAGCTTGGCCGGGATAGATGGCTACACCTTC,CASSLAGIDGYTF
-,TRBV3-1,TRBJ2-1,few,TGTGCCAGCAGCTTAAGACAGTCGAATGAGCAGTTCTTC,CASSLRQSNEQFF
-,TRBV20-1,TRBJ2-7,-,TGCAGTGCTAACCGACAGACAATACGAGGCGAGCAGTACTTC,CSANRQTIRGEQYF
TRBD2,TRBV20-1,TRBJ2-7,many,TGCAGTGCTAGCGAGGGGCTAGCGGCCTCCTTCTCCTACGAGCAGTACTTC,CSASEGLAASFSYEQYF
-,TRBV18,TRBJ1-1,-,TGTGCCAGCTCACCCCTCGGGCTCACTGAAGCTTTCTTT,CASSPLGLTEAFF
-,TRBV29-1,TRBJ2-7,many,TGCAGCGCCGTCGGGGGCTACGAGCAGTACTTC,CSAVGGYEQYF
TRBD1,TRBV28,TRBJ1-5,-,TGTGCCAGCAGAGTCCGGACAGGGGGCAATCAGCCCCAGCATTTT,CASRVRTGGNQPQHF
TRBD2,TRBV2,TRBJ2-1,-,TGTGCCAGCAGTGAAATCCCCCTGGCGGGGGGATTTGGTGAGCAGTTCTTC,CASSEIPLAGGFGEQFF
TRBD1,TRBV20-1,TRBJ2-5,few,TGCAGTGCTAGCCCACGACAGGGACGGGAGACCCAGTACTTC,CSASPRQGRETQYF
-,TRBV28,TRBJ2-7,few,TGTGCCAGCAGTTTGTACGGACAGAGATACGAGCAGTACTTC,CASSLYGQRYEQYF
-,TRBV6-5,TRBJ1-2,-,TGTGCCAGCAGTTATGGTGACGACCTTGGGGGCTACACCTTC,CASSYGDDLGGYTF
-,TRBV12-3/TRBV12-4,TRBJ1-2,-,TGTGCCAGCAACCTAGGCCAAAGTGGGTATGGCTACACCTTC,CASNLGQSGYGYTF
-,TRBV3-1,TRBJ1-1,few,TGTGCCAGCAGCCAAGCGGGAAGCAGGGACACTGAAGCTTTCTTT,CASSQAGSRDTEAFF
-,TRBV29-1,TRBJ2-3,-,TGCAGCGCCGGAGGGCAGAGTGGCACAGATACGCAGTATTTT,CSAGGQSGTDTQYF
-,TRBV6-6,TRBJ2-5,many,TGTGCCAGCAGTCCGCCCCCGACTAGTCAAGAGACCCAGTACTTC,CASSPPPTSQETQYF
-,TRBV29-1,TRBJ1-4,-,TGCAGCGCCCTGGAGGGGATTGAAAAACCGTTTTTT,CSALEGIEKPFF
-,TRBV27,TRBJ2-7,many,TGTGCCAGCAGTTTAGGAATCGGAAACTACGAGCAGTACTTC,CASSLGIGNYEQYF
TRBD2,TRBV4-1,TRBJ2-4,many,TGCGCCAGCAGTCCAAGCGGGGGTGTAGCCAAAAACATTCAGTACTTC,CASSPSGGVAKNIQYF
TRBD1,TRBV5-6,TRBJ1-2,many,TGTGCCAGCAGCTGGCTTTTAGGGACAGGGGAAGGCTACACCTTC,CASSWLLGTGEGYTF
-,TRBV20-1,TRBJ1-5,-,TGCAGTGCTAGAGATCTGGGAGAGGGGGGCGGAACTGGGCCCCAGCATTTT,CSARDLGEGGGTGPQHF
-,TRBV7-9,TRBJ2-3,-,TGTGCCAGCAGCTTAATGGGGTTGAACACAGATACGCAGTATTTT,CASSLMGLNTDTQYF
-,TRBV7-9,TRBJ2-7,few,TGTGCCAGCAGCTTAGCTTTAGGAGGAGAGCAGTACTTC,CASSLALGGEQYF
-,TRBV20-1,TRBJ1-5,-,TGCAGTGCTAGAGATATCAGGGGTTTAGGCCAGCCCCAGCATTTT,CSARDIRGLGQPQHF
-,TRBV20-1,TRBJ2-5,-,TGCAGTGCCCTTCCCGTTGCGGGGTTCCAAGAGACCCAGTACTTC,CSALPVAGFQETQYF
TRBD2,TRBV6-2/TRBV6-3,TRBJ2-1,-,TGTGCCAGCAGTTATAGGGGGACTAGCAGCCCACGGGAGCAGTTCTTC,CASSYRGTSSPREQFF
-,TRBV14,TRBJ2-2,-,TGTGCCTGCAGCCAAGATGGCAGGCCACCCGGGGAGCTGTTTTTT,CACSQDGRPPGELFF
TRBD1,TRBV6-5,TRBJ1-2,-,TGTGCCAGCAGTTACTCGACAGGGCGATACTATGGCTACACCTTC,CASSYSTGRYYGYTF
-,TRBV28,TRBJ1-5,-,TGTGCCATCCATTTAGGGGGTAATCAGCCCCAGCATTTT,CAIHLGGNQPQHF
-,TRBV7-2,TRBJ1-4,-,TGTGCCAGCAGCTTAAATATGGTGGCTGAAAAACTGTTTTTT,CASSLNMVAEKLFF
-,TRBV7-2,TRBJ1-2,few,TGTGCCAGCAGCTCAACAGGGTATCTGAGGGGCTACACCTTC,CASSSTGYLRGYTF
-,TRBV27,TRBJ2-3,-,TGTGCCAGCAGTTTGTCAGGGTCCCCCACAGATACGCAGTATTTT,CASSLSGSPTDTQYF
-,TRBV3-1,TRBJ1-3,-,TGTGCCAGCAGCCATTCGTACTCTGGAAACACCATATATTTT,CASSHSYSGNTIYF
TRBD2,TRBV7-9,TRBJ2-3,few,TGTGCCAGCAGCCCCGTGGGCGGGGGTTACACAGATACGCAGTATTTT,CASSPVGGGYTDTQYF
-,TRBV15,TRBJ2-4,-,TGTGCCACCAGCAGAGATCGTTCCTCCTACAATGAGCAGTACTTC,CATSRDRSSYNEQYF
TRBD1,TRBV28,TRBJ2-5,many,TGTGCCAGCAGTTTTAGGACAGGGGGCAAAGAGACCCAGTACTTC,CASSFRTGGKETQYF
TRBD2,TRBV6-6,TRBJ2-5,-,TGTGCCAGCAGTGGGACTAGCGGGAGTTCGGAGACCCAGTACTTC,CASSGTSGSSETQYF
-,TRBV29-1,TRBJ1-1,few,TGCAGCGTTGAGAGGGCTGGGGACACTGAAGCTTTCTTT,CSVERAGDTEAFF
-,TRBV5-1,TRBJ1-2,many,TGCGCCAGCAGTTGGTCAGATTTAAACTATGGCTACACCTTC,CASSWSDLNYGYTF
-,TRBV4-3,TRBJ1-1,-,TGCGCCAGCAGCCATGAGGGACGGGGTGAAGCTTTCTTT,CASSHEGRGEAFF
-,TRBV20-1,TRBJ2-5,many,TGCAGTGCACCCCTGCTAGGGGAGACCCAGTACTTC,CSAPLLGETQYF
-,TRBV5-1,TRBJ1-2,many,TGCGCCAGCAGCTTGCGACAAAAGGATGGCTACACCTTC,CASSLRQKDGYTF
-,TRBV12-3/TRBV12-4,TRBJ1-3,few,TGTGCCAGCAGAGCCACAGGGCCGAGCTCTGGAAACACCATATATTTT,CASRATGPSSGNTIYF
-,TRBV29-1,TRBJ1-2,few,TGCAGCGTCTCTACGGGGTACAGCTATGGCTACACCTTC,CSVSTGYSYGYTF
-,TRBV7-9,TRBJ1-1,-,TGTGCCAGCAGCGCCGGACTGATGTACACTGAAGCTTTCTTT,CASSAGLMYTEAFF
-,TRBV29-1,TRBJ2-1,-,TGCAGCGTTGAAGGGGGACCAAGCTCCTACAATGAGCAGTTCTTC,CSVEGGPSSYNEQFF
TRBD1,TRBV2,TRBJ2-4,few,TGTGCCAGCGGGGGACAGGGGGGTTCCATTCAGTACTTC,CASGGQGGSIQYF
-,TRBV20-1,TRBJ2-6,-,TGCAGTGCCCCGGACGGACCGAACTCTGGGGCCAACGTCCTGACTTTC,CSAPDGPNSGANVLTF
-,TRBV6-5,TRBJ1-5,-,TGTGCCAGCAGCAGTGGACGTAGGAATCAGCCCCAGCATTTT,CASSSGRRNQPQHF
TRBD1,TRBV5-1,TRBJ2-1,-,TGCGCCAGCAGCCACCCGGGACAGGGAGGAAATGAGCAGTTCTTC,CASSHPGQGGNEQFF
TRBD2,TRBV29-1,TRBJ2-3,-,TGCAGCGTTGAGTGGCTAGCGGGGGAAGCGACAGATACGCAGTATTTT,CSVEWLAGEATDTQYF
-,TRBV5-1,TRBJ1-2,many,TGCGCCAGCAGCTTGCTCGGTGGCTACACCTTC,CASSLLGGYTF